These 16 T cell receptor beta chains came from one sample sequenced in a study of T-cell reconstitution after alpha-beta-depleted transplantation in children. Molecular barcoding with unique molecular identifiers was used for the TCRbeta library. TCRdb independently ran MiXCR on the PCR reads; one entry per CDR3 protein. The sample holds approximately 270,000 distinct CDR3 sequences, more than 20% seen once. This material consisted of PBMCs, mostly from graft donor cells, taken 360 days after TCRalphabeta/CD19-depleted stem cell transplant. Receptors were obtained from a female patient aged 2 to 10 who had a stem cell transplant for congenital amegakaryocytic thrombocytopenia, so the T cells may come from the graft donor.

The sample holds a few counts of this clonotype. CDR3 residues: CASSVQGRQPQHF. CDR3 DNA sequence: TGTGCCAGCAGTGTCCAGGGGAGGCAGCCCCAGCATTTT. This chain connects TRBV6-1 to TRBJ1-5, with D maybe TRBD1 (6 bases). The V gene's germline CDR1 is MNHNS and CDR2 SASEGT. This CDR3 comprises 13 residues. Trimming removed 4 bases at V and 7 bases at J, with 11 bases between.

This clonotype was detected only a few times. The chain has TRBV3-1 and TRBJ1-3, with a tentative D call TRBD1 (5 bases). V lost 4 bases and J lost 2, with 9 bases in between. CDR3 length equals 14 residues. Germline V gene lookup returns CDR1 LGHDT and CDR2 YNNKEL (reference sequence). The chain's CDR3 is CASSRRVTGNTIYF. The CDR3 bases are TGTGCCAGCAGCCGCAGGGTGACTGGAAACACCATATATTTT.

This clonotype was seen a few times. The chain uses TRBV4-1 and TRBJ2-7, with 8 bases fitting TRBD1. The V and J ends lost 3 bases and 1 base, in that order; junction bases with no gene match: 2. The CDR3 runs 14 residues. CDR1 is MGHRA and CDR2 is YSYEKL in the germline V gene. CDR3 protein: CASSQDRVSYEQYF. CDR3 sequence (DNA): TGCGCCAGCAGCCAGGACAGGGTGTCCTACGAGCAGTACTTC.

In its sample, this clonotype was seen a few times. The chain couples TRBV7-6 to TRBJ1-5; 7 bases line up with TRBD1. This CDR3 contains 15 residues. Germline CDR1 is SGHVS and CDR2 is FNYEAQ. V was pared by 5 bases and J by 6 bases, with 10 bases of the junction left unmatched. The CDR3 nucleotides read TGTGCCAGCAGCCCGACCCCAGGGGGAAGTCAGCCCCAGCATTTT. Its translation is CASSPTPGGSQPQHF.

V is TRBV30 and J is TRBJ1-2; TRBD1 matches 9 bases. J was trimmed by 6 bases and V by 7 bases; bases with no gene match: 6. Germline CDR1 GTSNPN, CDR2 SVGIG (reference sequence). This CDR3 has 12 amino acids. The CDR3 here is CAYTGGEDGYTF. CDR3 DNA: TGTGCCTATACAGGGGGCGAAGATGGCTACACCTTC.

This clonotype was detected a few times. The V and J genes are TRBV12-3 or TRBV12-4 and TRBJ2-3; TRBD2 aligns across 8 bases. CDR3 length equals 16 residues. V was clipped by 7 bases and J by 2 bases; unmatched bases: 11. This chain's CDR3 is CASKTPAGDDTDTQYF. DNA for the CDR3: TGTGCCAGCAAAACGCCAGCGGGAGATGACACAGATACGCAGTATTTT.

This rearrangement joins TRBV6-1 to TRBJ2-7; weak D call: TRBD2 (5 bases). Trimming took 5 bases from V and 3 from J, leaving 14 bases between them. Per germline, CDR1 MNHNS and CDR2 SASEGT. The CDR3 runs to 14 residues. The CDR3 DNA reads TGTGCCAGCAGTCCGGAGGCCCGTAACTACGAGCAGTACTTC. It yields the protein CASSPEARNYEQYF.

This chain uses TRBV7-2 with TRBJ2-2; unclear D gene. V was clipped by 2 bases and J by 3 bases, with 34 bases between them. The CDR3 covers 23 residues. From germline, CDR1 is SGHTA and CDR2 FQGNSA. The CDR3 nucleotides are TGTGCCAGCAGCTTACAAGGTGGTCCGGTTGGAACAGATGCCCCCCGGGACACCGGGGAGCTGTTTTTT. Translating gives CASSLQGGPVGTDAPRDTGELFF.

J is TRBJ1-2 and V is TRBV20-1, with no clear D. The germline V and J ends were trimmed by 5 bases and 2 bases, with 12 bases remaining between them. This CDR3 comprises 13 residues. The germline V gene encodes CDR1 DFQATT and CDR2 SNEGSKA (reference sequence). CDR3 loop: CSAVYGRNYGYTF. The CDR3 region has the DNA TGCAGTGCTGTTTACGGGAGGAACTATGGCTACACCTTC.

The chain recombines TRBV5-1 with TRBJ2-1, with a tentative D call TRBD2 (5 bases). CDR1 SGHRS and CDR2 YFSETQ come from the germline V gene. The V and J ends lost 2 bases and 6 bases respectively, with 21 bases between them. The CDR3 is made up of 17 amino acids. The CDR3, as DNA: TGCGCCAGCAGCTTATTGTTACTAGGTTTCGTTCGCAATGAGCAGTTCTTC. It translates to CASSLLLLGFVRNEQFF.

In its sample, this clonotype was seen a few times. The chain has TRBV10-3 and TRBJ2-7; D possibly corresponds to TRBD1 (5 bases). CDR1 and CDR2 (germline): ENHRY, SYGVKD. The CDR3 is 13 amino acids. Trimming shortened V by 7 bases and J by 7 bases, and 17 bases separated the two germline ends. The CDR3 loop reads CAINQGKTREQYF. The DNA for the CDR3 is TGTGCCATCAATCAGGGTAAGACTCGGGAGCAGTACTTC.

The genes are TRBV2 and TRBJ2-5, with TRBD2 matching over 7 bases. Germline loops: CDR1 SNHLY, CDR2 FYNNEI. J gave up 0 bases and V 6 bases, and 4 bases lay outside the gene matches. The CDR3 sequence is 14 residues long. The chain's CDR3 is CASRALANQETQYF. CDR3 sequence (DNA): TGTGCCAGCAGGGCACTAGCGAACCAAGAGACCCAGTACTTC.

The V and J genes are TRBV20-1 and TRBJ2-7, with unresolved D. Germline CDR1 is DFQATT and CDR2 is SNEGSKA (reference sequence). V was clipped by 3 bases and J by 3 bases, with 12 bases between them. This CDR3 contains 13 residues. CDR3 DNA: TGCAGTGCTAGCCCAACCCCTAGCTACGAGCAGTACTTC. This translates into CSASPTPSYEQYF.

The CDR3 region has the DNA TGTGCCATGAGACCGGGACAGGGCTACGAGCAGTACTTC. This encodes CAMRPGQGYEQYF. The rearrangement links TRBV10-3 to TRBJ2-7, with TRBD1 matching 9 bases. Germline V gene data show CDR1 as ENHRY and CDR2 as SYGVKD. CDR3 size: 13 residues. The J segment lost 3 bases and the V segment lost 9 bases, leaving 6 bases of the junction unmatched.

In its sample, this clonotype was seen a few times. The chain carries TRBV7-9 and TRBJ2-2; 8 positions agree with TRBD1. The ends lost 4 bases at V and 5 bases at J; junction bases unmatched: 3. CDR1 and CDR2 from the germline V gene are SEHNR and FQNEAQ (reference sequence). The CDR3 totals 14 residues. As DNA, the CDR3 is TGTGCCAGCAGCTCAGGGGGCAGTACCGGGGAGCTGTTTTTT. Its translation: CASSSGGSTGELFF.

As DNA, the CDR3 is TGTGCCAGCTCCCCGGTGGGGTGGGGAACAGATACGCAGTATTTT. Its translation is CASSPVGWGTDTQYF. The rearrangement links TRBV6-5 to TRBJ2-3; no reliable D call. CDR3 length: 15 amino acids. Trimming pared 8 bases from V and 3 bases from J, leaving 18 bases between. Per the germline V gene, CDR1 is MNHEY and CDR2 is SVGAGI.